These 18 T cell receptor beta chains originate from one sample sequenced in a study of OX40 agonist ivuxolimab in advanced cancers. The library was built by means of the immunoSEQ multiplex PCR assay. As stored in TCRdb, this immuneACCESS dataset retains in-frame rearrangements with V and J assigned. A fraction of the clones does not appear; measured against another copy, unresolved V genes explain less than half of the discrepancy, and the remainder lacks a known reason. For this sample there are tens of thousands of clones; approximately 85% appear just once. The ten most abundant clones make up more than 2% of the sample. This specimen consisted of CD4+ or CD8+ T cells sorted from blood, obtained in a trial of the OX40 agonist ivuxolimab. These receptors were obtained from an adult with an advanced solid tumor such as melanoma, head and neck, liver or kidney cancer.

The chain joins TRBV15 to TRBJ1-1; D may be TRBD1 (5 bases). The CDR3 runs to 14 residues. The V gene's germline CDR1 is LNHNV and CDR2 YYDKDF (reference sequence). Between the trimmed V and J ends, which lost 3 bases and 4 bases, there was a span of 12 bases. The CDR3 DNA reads TGTGCCACCAGCAGGGGAGGGGATACCACTGAAGCTTTCTTT. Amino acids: CATSRGGDTTEAFF.

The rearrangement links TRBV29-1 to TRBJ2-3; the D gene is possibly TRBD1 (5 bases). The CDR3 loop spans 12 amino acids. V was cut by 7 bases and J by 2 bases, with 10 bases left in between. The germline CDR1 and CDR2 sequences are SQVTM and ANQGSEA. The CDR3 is CSAEGDTDTQYF. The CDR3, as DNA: TGCAGCGCAGAAGGGGACACAGATACGCAGTATTTT.

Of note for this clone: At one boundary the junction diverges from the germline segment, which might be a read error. CDR3 protein: CASSLAGGPGETQYF. The CDR3 DNA reads as TGTGCTAGCAGCTTAGCGGGGGGGCCAGGGGAGACCCAGTACTTC. The chain carries TRBV7-7 and TRBJ2-5; TRBD2 matches at 11 bases. This CDR3 is built from 15 residues. Germline CDR1 is SSHAT and CDR2 is FNYEAQ (reference sequence).

The chain's CDR3 is CAWIRIYRGEETQYF. CDR3 nucleotide sequence: TGTGCCTGGATCCGTATCTACCGGGGGGAAGAGACCCAGTACTTC. The V call is TRBV30, the J call TRBJ2-5; TRBD2 matches 7 bases. Trimming took 4 bases from V and 3 from J; bases not matched to a gene: 11. The CDR3 length is 15 residues. CDR1 is GTSNPN, CDR2 SVGIG, per germline (reference sequence).

The DNA for the CDR3 is TGTGCCAGCAGCCCACAGGACAGGTCTGAGGGCATTCAGTACTTC. This gives the protein CASSPQDRSEGIQYF. The chain employs TRBV7-2 and TRBJ2-4, with 7 bases aligning to TRBD1. This CDR3 comprises 15 residues. V lost 5 bases and J lost 9; bases outside the gene matches: 13. Germline V gene lookup returns CDR1 SGHTA and CDR2 FQGNSA.

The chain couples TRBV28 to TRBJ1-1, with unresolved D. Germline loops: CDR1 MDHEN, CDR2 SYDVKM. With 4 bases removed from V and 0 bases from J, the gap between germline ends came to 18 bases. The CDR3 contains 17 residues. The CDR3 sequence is CASSSLFGRFLNTEAFF. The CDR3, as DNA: TGTGCCAGCAGTTCCCTTTTTGGGAGATTTCTGAACACTGAAGCTTTCTTT.

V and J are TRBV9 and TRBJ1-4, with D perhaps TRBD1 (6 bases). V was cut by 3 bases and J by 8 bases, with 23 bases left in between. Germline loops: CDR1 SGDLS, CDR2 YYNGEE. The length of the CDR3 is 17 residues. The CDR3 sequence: CASSESGYGGAGEKLFF. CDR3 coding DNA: TGTGCCAGCAGCGAGAGCGGCTATGGGGGCGCCGGAGAAAAACTGTTTTTT.

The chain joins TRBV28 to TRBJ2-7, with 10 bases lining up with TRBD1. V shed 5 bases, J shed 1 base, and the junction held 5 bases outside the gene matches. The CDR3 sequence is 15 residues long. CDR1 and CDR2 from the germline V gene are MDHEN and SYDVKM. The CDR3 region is CASSEPGQGSYEQYF. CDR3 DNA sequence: TGTGCCAGCAGTGAACCGGGACAGGGGTCCTACGAGCAGTACTTC.

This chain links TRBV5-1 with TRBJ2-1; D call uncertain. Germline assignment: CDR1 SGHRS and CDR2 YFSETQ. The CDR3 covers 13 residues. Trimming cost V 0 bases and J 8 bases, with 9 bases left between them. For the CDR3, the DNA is TGCGCCAGCAGCTTGGGGCATTTCGATGAGCAGTTCTTC. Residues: CASSLGHFDEQFF.

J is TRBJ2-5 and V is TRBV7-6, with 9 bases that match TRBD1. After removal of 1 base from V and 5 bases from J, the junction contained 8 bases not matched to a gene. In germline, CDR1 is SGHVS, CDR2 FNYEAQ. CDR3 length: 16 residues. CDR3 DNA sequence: TGTGCCAGCAGCTTAGTTGTGACAGGGGGAGGCGAGACCCAGTACTTC. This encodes CASSLVVTGGGETQYF.

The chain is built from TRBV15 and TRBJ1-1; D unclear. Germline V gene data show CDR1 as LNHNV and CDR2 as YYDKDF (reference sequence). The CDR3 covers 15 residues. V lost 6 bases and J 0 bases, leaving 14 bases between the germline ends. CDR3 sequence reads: CATSSLPTVNTEAFF. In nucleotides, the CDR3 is TGTGCCACCAGTTCACTACCAACGGTGAACACTGAAGCTTTCTTT. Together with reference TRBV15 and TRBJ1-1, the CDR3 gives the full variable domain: DAMVIQNPRYQVTQFGKPVTLSCSQTLNHNVMYWYQQKSSQAPKLLFHYYDKDFNNEADTPDNFQSRRPNTSFCFLDIRSPGLGDTAMYLCATSSLPTVNTEAFFGQGTRLTVV.

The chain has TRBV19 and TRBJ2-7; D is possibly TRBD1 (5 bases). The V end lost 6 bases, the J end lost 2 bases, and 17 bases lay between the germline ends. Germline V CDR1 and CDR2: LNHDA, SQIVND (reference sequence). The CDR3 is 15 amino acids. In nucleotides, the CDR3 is TGTGCCAGTAGCCGTCAGGGCCCCCTAGCCTACGAGCAGTACTTC. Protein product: CASSRQGPLAYEQYF. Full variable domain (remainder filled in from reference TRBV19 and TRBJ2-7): DGGITQSPKYLFRKEGQNVTLSCEQNLNHDAMYWYRQDPGQGLRLIYYSQIVNDFQKGDIAEGYSVSREKKESFPLTVTSAQKNPTAFYLCASSRQGPLAYEQYFGPGTRLTVT.

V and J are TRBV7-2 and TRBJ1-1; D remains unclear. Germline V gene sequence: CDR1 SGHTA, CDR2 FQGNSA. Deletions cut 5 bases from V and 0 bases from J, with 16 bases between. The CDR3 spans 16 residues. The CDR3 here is CASSPASGDMNTEAFF. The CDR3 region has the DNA TGTGCCAGCAGCCCGGCATCTGGAGACATGAACACTGAAGCTTTCTTT.

The CDR3 DNA follows: TGTGCCAGCAGTTTGCTCACTAACCCGGGATACAATGAGCAGTTCTTC. The encoded protein is CASSLLTNPGYNEQFF. The rearrangement joins TRBV28 to TRBJ2-1; possible D gene TRBD2, 5 bases. Germline CDR1 MDHEN, CDR2 SYDVKM. CDR3 size: 16 residues. V lost 3 bases and J lost 4, with 16 bases in between. The entire variable domain, with the rest obtained from reference TRBV28 and TRBJ2-1, is as follows: DVKVTQSSRYLVKRTGEKVFLECVQDMDHENMFWYRQDPGLGLRLIYFSYDVKMKEKGDIPEGYSVSREKKERFSLILESASTNQTSMYLCASSLLTNPGYNEQFFGPGTRLTVL.

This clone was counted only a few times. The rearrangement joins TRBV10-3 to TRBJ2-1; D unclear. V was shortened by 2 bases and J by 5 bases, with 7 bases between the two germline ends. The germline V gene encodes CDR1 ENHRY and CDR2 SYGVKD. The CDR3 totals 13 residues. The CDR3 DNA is TGTGCCATCAGTGAGGTTAGGAACAATGAGCAGTTCTTC. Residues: CAISEVRNNEQFF.

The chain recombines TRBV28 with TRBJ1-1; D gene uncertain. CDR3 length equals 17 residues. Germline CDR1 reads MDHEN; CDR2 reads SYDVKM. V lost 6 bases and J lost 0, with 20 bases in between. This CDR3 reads CASSTVGRVGMNTEAFF. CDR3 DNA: TGTGCCAGCAGCACCGTGGGGAGGGTGGGAATGAACACTGAAGCTTTCTTT.

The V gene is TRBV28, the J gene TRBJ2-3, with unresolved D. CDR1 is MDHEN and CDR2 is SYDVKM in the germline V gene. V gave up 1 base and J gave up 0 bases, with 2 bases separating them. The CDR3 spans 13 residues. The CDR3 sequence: CASSLSSTDTQYF. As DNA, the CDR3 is TGTGCCAGCAGTTTATCTAGCACAGATACGCAGTATTTT. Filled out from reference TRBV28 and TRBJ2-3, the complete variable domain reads DVKVTQSSRYLVKRTGEKVFLECVQDMDHENMFWYRQDPGLGLRLIYFSYDVKMKEKGDIPEGYSVSREKKERFSLILESASTNQTSMYLCASSLSSTDTQYFGPGTRLTVL.

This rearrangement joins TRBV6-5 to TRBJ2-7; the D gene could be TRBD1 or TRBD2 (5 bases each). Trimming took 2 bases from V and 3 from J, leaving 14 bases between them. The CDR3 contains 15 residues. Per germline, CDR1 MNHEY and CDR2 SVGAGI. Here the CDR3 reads CASSYIRTGGYEQYF. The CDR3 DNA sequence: TGTGCCAGCAGTTACATACGGACTGGGGGCTACGAGCAGTACTTC.